The clone carrying this T cell receptor (beta chain) was observed many times. Molecules of cDNA were individually given unique molecular identifiers that were attached to them. From the 5' RACE reads, TCRdb called clonotypes with MiXCR, one entry per CDR3 protein. The table lists about 80,000 distinct CDR3 sequences, 5% of them singletons. This sample was included in a study of early T cells in non-severe SARS-CoV-2 infection. In germline, CDR1 is KGHSH, CDR2 LQKENI. V gave up 4 bases and J gave up 0 bases, with 21 bases separating them. The CDR3 is made up of 18 amino acids. The input for sequencing was whole blood, taken at baseline. J is TRBJ1-1 and V is TRBV18; D not resolved. The sequence came from an adult who was a healthcare worker with PCR-confirmed SARS-CoV-2 infection or an uninfected control (not recorded which). The CDR3 nucleotides are TGTGCCAGCTCACTCTCCGTACAGCTTATTATCATGAACACTGAAGCTTTCTTT. Protein product: CASSLSVQLIIMNTEAFF.